The rows below give T cell receptor beta chains drawn from one sample of a study of blood T cell repertoires in COVID-19. TCRdb's table, derived via immunoSEQ multiplex PCR, lists solely in-frame clones and lacks some. The sample lists about 260,000 clones; roughly 86% were seen once. Material for sequencing was peripheral blood. The receptors were gathered from a woman in her sixties with COVID-19, enrolled during active disease. Each CDR3 is given with its conserved first and last residue. The order of the fields is CDR3 protein, J gene, V gene.

CDR3 protein: CASSLAGGRLGNTIYF
J gene: TRBJ1-3
V gene: TRBV7-6

CDR3 protein: CATRGTGRDGELFF
J gene: TRBJ2-2
V gene: TRBV30

CDR3 protein: CASSYRSINQPQHF
J gene: TRBJ1-5
V gene: TRBV6-2/TRBV6-3

CDR3 protein: CAWKAGTGNYQPQHF
J gene: TRBJ1-5
V gene: TRBV30

CDR3 protein: CASSPVSGIEAFF
J gene: TRBJ1-1
V gene: TRBV18

CDR3 protein: CASSQDTSGSGLGYEQYF
J gene: TRBJ2-7
V gene: TRBV3-1/TRBV3-2

CDR3 protein: CASSQYQAAEPQHF
J gene: TRBJ1-5
V gene: TRBV4-1

CDR3 protein: CASSEASGRFKTQYF
J gene: TRBJ2-5
V gene: TRBV2

CDR3 protein: CASSPATAGNEKLFF
J gene: TRBJ1-4
V gene: TRBV2

CDR3 protein: CASRKRAVAGVEQFF
J gene: TRBJ2-1
V gene: TRBV7-3

CDR3 protein: CASSPELAGVGEQYF
J gene: TRBJ2-7
V gene: TRBV2

CDR3 protein: CASHIAGGLDTQYF
J gene: TRBJ2-3
V gene: TRBV2

CDR3 protein: CASSPAGTGPSYEQYF
J gene: TRBJ2-7
V gene: TRBV7-2

CDR3 protein: CASSGDLTGYTF
J gene: TRBJ1-2
V gene: TRBV25-1

CDR3 protein: CASRHTGQGAGELFF
J gene: TRBJ2-2
V gene: TRBV7-2

CDR3 protein: CASSSAGGAAYNEQFF
J gene: TRBJ2-1
V gene: TRBV7-3

CDR3 protein: CASSEGLAGDNEQFF
J gene: TRBJ2-1
V gene: TRBV19

CDR3 protein: CASMVGQLATNEKLFF
J gene: TRBJ1-4
V gene: TRBV2

CDR3 protein: CASSRATGDPNSPLHF
J gene: TRBJ1-6
V gene: TRBV18

CDR3 protein: CASSLPLAGADGELFF
J gene: TRBJ2-2
V gene: TRBV28

CDR3 protein: CASSVGATGEAFF
J gene: TRBJ1-1
V gene: TRBV2

CDR3 protein: CASSPRGQWANYGYTF
J gene: TRBJ1-2
V gene: TRBV6-6

CDR3 protein: CAWSVPVGGVGADTQYF
J gene: TRBJ2-3
V gene: TRBV30

CDR3 protein: CAWGTSGNTEAFF
J gene: TRBJ1-1
V gene: TRBV30

CDR3 protein: CASTPDSSNQPQHF
J gene: TRBJ1-5
V gene: TRBV19

CDR3 protein: CASSLAVNTGELFF
J gene: TRBJ2-2
V gene: TRBV11-2

CDR3 protein: CSASSLTSGSTDTQYF
J gene: TRBJ2-3
V gene: TRBV20-1

CDR3 protein: CASSQDRDGSPLHF
J gene: TRBJ1-6
V gene: TRBV28

CDR3 protein: CASGLGNQPQHF
J gene: TRBJ1-5
V gene: TRBV30

CDR3 protein: CATSSATGVSDTQYF
J gene: TRBJ2-3
V gene: TRBV24-1

CDR3 protein: CASSIDLQGEYNEQFF
J gene: TRBJ2-1
V gene: TRBV19

CDR3 protein: CASSRWSRGNEQFF
J gene: TRBJ2-1
V gene: TRBV7-9

CDR3 protein: CASSQDPQASGNTIYF
J gene: TRBJ1-3
V gene: TRBV4-2

CDR3 protein: CASSSDRVGVGELFF
J gene: TRBJ2-2
V gene: TRBV5-1

CDR3 protein: CASSLPGSTEAFF
J gene: TRBJ1-1
V gene: TRBV12-3/TRBV12-4